The rows below give T cell receptor beta chains drawn from one sample of a study of T cell repertoires in cytomegalovirus infection. No antigen is known for these receptors. TCRdb analysed the reads with MiXCR anew, one entry per CDR3 protein. Of approximately 350,000 distinct CDR3 sequences listed, roughly a third are singletons. Sequences were derived from cultured PBMCs, sampled from culture after CMV antigen stimulation. These receptors came from a human donor in good health (CMV status not recorded). Some clones in this sample may be carry-over from other donors' samples. Both conserved end residues are part of each CDR3. D genes are given only for firm matches. The size entry is marked missing in some rows and otherwise reads once, few, many or a size class.

clone_size j_call d_call v_call cdr3_aa cdr3_nt
- TRBJ2-7 TRBD2 TRBV5-1 CASSSLAGGNEQYF TGCGCCAGCAGCTCCTTAGCGGGAGGGAACGAGCAGTACTTC
- TRBJ2-3 TRBD2 TRBV7-8 CASSVLTGGTDTQYF TGTGCCAGCAGCGTATTGACGGGAGGTACAGATACGCAGTATTTT
- TRBJ2-7 TRBD2 TRBV11-1 CASSAGLAGGGYEQYF TGTGCCAGCAGCGCGGGACTAGCGGGAGGAGGCTACGAGCAGTACTTC
many TRBJ1-3 - TRBV7-8 CASSPQGLSGNTIYF TGTGCCAGCAGCCCCCAGGGTCTCTCTGGAAACACCATATATTTT
- TRBJ1-4 - TRBV12-3/TRBV12-4 CASTLGTGNEKLFF TGTGCCAGCACCCTAGGGACGGGTAATGAAAAACTGTTTTTT
- TRBJ2-1 TRBD1 TRBV29-1 CSAGRQGASNEQFF TGCAGCGCCGGGAGACAGGGGGCCTCCAATGAGCAGTTCTTC
- TRBJ1-5 - TRBV7-2 CASSLGQQSWQPQHF TGTGCCAGCAGCTTAGGCCAGCAGTCGTGGCAGCCCCAGCATTTT
few TRBJ1-2 - TRBV11-3 CASSLVPQGLGGYTF TGTGCCAGCAGCTTAGTCCCACAGGGTCTCGGTGGCTACACCTTC
- TRBJ2-3 - TRBV2 CASSESFPASVFPDTQYF TGTGCCAGCAGTGAATCTTTTCCGGCTAGCGTTTTCCCAGATACGCAGTATTTT
- TRBJ1-1 - TRBV12-3/TRBV12-4 CASSLGARGTEAFF TGTGCCAGCAGTTTGGGGGCCCGAGGCACTGAAGCTTTCTTT
- TRBJ1-6 - TRBV6-5 CASSYSRFHGSYNSPLHF TGTGCCAGCAGTTACTCGAGGTTCCACGGCAGCTATAATTCACCCCTCCACTTT
- TRBJ2-1 TRBD1 TRBV7-7 CASSLRWGQGTNEQFF TGTGCCAGCAGTCTCCGCTGGGGACAGGGTACGAATGAGCAGTTCTTC
few TRBJ2-3 TRBD2 TRBV7-2 CASSLALAGVLDTQYF TGTGCCAGCAGCTTAGCGCTAGCGGGAGTGTTGGATACGCAGTATTTT
- TRBJ2-1 TRBD2 TRBV6-6 CASSTGPTSGQFF TGTGCCAGCAGTACAGGTCCGACTAGCGGGCAGTTCTTC
few TRBJ2-1 TRBD1 TRBV12-3/TRBV12-4 CASSPGQGLFYEQFF TGTGCCAGCAGCCCCGGACAGGGTTTGTTCTATGAGCAGTTCTTC
few TRBJ2-3 - TRBV10-3 CATRRELTTDTQYF TGTGCCACCCGACGGGAATTGACCACAGATACGCAGTATTTT
few TRBJ2-5 - TRBV24-1 CATSDLQILAGAGRETQYF TGTGCCACCAGTGATTTGCAAATCCTGGCCGGTGCGGGACGAGAGACCCAGTACTTC
- TRBJ2-3 TRBD2 TRBV29-1 CSAGLAGGTDTQYF TGCAGCGCAGGACTAGCGGGAGGCACAGATACGCAGTATTTT
- TRBJ1-3 - TRBV5-1 CASSLESRSLAGNTIYF TGCGCCAGCAGCTTGGAGTCTAGGTCGTTAGCTGGAAACACCATATATTTT
- TRBJ1-4 TRBD1 TRBV7-4 CASSSSAYTGEYGKLFF TGTGCCAGCAGCTCTTCTGCCTATACAGGGGAGTATGGAAAACTGTTTTTT
- TRBJ1-1 - TRBV7-8 CASSYVIGDTEAFF TGTGCCAGCAGCTATGTGATCGGAGACACTGAAGCTTTCTTT
few TRBJ2-1 TRBD2 TRBV7-9 CASSSAGGRVVNEQFF TGTGCCAGCAGCTCTGCTGGCGGGAGAGTGGTCAATGAGCAGTTCTTC
- TRBJ2-1 - TRBV28 CASSSPFNEQFF TGTGCCAGCAGTTCGCCGTTCAATGAGCAGTTCTTC
- TRBJ2-1 - TRBV7-6 CASSLALGHNEQFF TGTGCCAGCAGCTTAGCCCTAGGACACAATGAGCAGTTCTTC
- TRBJ2-1 TRBD1 TRBV19 CASSISGTVRNEQFF TGTGCCAGTAGTATATCTGGGACAGTGCGTAATGAGCAGTTCTTC
- TRBJ2-3 - TRBV7-2 CASSLAFSAVGDTQYF TGTGCCAGCAGCTTAGCGTTTTCGGCGGTGGGAGATACGCAGTATTTT
- TRBJ2-4 TRBD2 TRBV6-6 CASSDNTGGIQYF TGTGCCAGCAGCGACAATACGGGGGGCATTCAGTACTTC
few TRBJ2-3 TRBD2 TRBV7-8 CASSLLISGRAADTQYF TGTGCCAGCAGCTTATTAATAAGCGGGAGGGCGGCAGATACGCAGTATTTT
many TRBJ1-3 - TRBV7-2 CASSLSQGNTIYF TGTGCCAGCAGCCTGTCACAGGGAAACACCATATATTTT
- TRBJ1-3 - TRBV6-6 CASGSGNTIYF TGTGCCAGCGGCTCTGGAAACACCATATATTTT
few TRBJ1-1 - TRBV5-1 CASSLGPWGSTEAFF TGCGCCAGCAGCTTGGGTCCTTGGGGTAGCACTGAAGCTTTCTTT
- TRBJ2-4 - TRBV19 CASSNFVSLLAKNIQYF TGTGCCAGTAGTAATTTCGTCAGTCTACTAGCCAAAAACATTCAGTACTTC
few TRBJ2-5 - TRBV7-6 CASSQGLTKGETQYF TGTGCCAGCAGCCAGGGACTCACCAAGGGAGAGACCCAGTACTTC
- TRBJ1-1 - TRBV7-8 CASSSLVVRGSEAFF TGTGCCAGCAGCTCCCTCGTGGTGCGGGGAAGTGAAGCTTTCTTT
- TRBJ1-1 - TRBV20-1 CSARKGQGGTEAFF TGCAGTGCTAGAAAAGGCCAAGGTGGCACTGAAGCTTTCTTT
few TRBJ2-1 - TRBV7-2 CASSLAAVVEQFF TGTGCCAGCAGCTTAGCAGCAGTGGTTGAGCAGTTCTTC
- TRBJ2-5 - TRBV2 CASSELGTFQETQYF TGTGCCAGCAGTGAACTAGGGACCTTCCAAGAGACCCAGTACTTC
few TRBJ1-2 - TRBV4-2 CASSQDGMDYGYTF TGTGCCAGCAGCCAGGACGGGATGGACTATGGCTACACCTTC
few TRBJ2-1 - TRBV7-9 CASSLSSGVNEQFF TGTGCCAGCAGCTTATCTTCGGGAGTTAATGAGCAGTTCTTC
- TRBJ2-1 TRBD1 TRBV4-1 CASSPVGTGYYNEQFF TGCGCCAGCAGCCCGGTCGGGACAGGGTACTACAATGAGCAGTTCTTC
once TRBJ1-4 - TRBV28 CASSLREFGEKLFF TGTGCCAGCAGTTTACGGGAGTTCGGTGAAAAACTGTTTTTT
- TRBJ1-3 - TRBV18 CASSPSQGSGNTIYF TGTGCCAGCTCACCATCCCAGGGCTCTGGAAACACCATATATTTT
- TRBJ2-5 TRBD2 TRBV5-4 CASSLPSGSGETQYF TGTGCCAGCAGCTTACCTAGCGGGAGCGGAGAGACCCAGTACTTC
many TRBJ2-1 TRBD1 TRBV7-8 CASSPGQGSSYNEQFF TGTGCCAGCAGCCCCGGACAGGGGAGCTCCTACAATGAGCAGTTCTTC
- TRBJ2-3 TRBD2 TRBV5-4 CASSSSSGWADTQYF TGTGCCAGCAGCTCCTCTAGCGGGTGGGCAGATACGCAGTATTTT
few TRBJ2-1 - TRBV19 CASSPHGGSVYNEQFF TGTGCCAGTAGTCCCCACGGGGGATCGGTCTACAATGAGCAGTTCTTC
few TRBJ1-3 - TRBV5-4 CASDIDTGNTIYF TGTGCCAGCGACATTGACACTGGAAACACCATATATTTT
many TRBJ1-1 - TRBV12-3/TRBV12-4 CASSKNMWRNTEAFF TGTGCCAGCAGTAAGAACATGTGGAGGAACACTGAAGCTTTCTTT
many TRBJ2-5 - TRBV7-2 CASSLMGLQETQYF TGTGCCAGCAGCTTAATGGGACTCCAAGAGACCCAGTACTTC
few TRBJ1-1 - TRBV19 CASSVGRMNTEAFF TGTGCCAGTAGTGTAGGACGGATGAACACTGAAGCTTTCTTT
- TRBJ2-2 - TRBV19 CASSIVPASTGELFF TGTGCCAGTAGTATAGTCCCCGCTTCTACCGGGGAGCTGTTTTTT
many TRBJ1-1 - TRBV7-9 CASRPGQGRDTEAFF TGTGCCAGCAGACCCGGCCAGGGTAGGGACACTGAAGCTTTCTTT
- TRBJ1-2 TRBD1 TRBV19 CASSGQGINGYTF TGTGCCAGTAGTGGACAGGGAATAAATGGCTACACCTTC